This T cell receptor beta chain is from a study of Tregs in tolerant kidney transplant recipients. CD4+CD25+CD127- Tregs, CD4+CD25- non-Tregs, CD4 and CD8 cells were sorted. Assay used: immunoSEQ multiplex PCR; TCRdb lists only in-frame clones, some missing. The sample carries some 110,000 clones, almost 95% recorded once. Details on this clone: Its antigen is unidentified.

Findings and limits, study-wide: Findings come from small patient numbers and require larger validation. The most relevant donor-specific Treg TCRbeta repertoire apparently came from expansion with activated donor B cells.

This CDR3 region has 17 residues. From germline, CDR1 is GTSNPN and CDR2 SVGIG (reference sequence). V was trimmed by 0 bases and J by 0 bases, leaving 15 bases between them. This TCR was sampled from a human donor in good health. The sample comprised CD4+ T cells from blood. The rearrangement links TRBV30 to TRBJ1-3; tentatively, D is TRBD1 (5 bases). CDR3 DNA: TGTGCCTGGAGTGTATCTGTCGGACACTTCTCTGGAAACACCATATATTTT. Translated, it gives CAWSVSVGHFSGNTIYF.